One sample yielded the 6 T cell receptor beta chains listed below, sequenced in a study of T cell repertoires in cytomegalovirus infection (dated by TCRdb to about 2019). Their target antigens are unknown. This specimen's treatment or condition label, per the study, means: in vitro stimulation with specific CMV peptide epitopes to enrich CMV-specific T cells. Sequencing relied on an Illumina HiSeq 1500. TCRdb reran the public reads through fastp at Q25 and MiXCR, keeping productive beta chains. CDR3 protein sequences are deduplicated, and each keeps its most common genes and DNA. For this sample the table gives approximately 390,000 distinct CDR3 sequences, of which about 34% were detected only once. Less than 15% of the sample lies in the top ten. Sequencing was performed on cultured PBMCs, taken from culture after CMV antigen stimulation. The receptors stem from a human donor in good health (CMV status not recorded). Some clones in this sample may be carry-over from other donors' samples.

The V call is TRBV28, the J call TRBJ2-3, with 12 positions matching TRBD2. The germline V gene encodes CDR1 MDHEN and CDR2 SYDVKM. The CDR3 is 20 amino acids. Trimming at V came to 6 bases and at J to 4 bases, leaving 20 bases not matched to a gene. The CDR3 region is CASSSDDRGLAGGPADTQYF. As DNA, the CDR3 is TGTGCCAGCAGCTCAGACGACAGGGGTCTAGCGGGAGGGCCCGCAGATACGCAGTATTTT.

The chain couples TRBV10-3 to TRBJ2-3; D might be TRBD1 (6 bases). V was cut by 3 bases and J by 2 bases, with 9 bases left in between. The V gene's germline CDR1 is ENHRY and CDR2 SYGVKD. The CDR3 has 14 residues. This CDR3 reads CAISDGQITDTQYF. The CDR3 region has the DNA TGTGCCATCAGTGATGGACAGATCACAGATACGCAGTATTTT.

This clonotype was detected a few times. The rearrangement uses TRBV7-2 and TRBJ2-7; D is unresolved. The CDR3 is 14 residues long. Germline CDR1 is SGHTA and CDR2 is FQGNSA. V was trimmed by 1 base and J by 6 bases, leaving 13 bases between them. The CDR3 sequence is CASSLVPAQFEQYF. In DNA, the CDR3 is TGTGCCAGCAGCTTAGTACCCGCCCAATTCGAGCAGTACTTC.

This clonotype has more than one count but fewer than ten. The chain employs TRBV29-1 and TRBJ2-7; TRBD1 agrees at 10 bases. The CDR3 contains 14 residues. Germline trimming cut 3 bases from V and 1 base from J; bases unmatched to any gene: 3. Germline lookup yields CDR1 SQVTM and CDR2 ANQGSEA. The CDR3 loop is CSVEMGQGSYEQYF. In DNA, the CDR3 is TGCAGCGTTGAGATGGGACAGGGGTCCTACGAGCAGTACTTC.

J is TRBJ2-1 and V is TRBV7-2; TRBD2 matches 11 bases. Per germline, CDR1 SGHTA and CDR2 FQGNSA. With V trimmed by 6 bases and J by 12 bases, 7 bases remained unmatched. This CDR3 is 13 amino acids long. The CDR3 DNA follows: TGTGCCAGCAGTCCAGGACTAGCGGGTAGGCAGTTCTTC. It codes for CASSPGLAGRQFF.

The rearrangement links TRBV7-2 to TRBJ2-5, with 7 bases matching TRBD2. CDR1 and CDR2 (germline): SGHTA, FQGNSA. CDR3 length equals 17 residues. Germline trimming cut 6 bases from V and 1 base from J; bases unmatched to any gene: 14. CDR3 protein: CASSEPHGRRLQETQYF. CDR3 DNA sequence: TGTGCCAGCAGTGAGCCTCACGGGAGGCGCCTCCAAGAGACCCAGTACTTC.